These 3 T cell receptor beta chains share one sample of origin, sequenced in a study of shared clonotypes between healthy human individuals. Measured with immunoSEQ multiplex PCR; TCRdb has only the in-frame clones, and not every one. The data show around 980,000 clones, approximately 78% seen once. Material: memory CD4+ T cells from PBMCs. Noted subset: CD45RA-negative fraction. The receptors derive from a man in his late teens or twenties in good health. Some clones in this sample may be carry-over from other donors' samples.

This clone has more than one count but fewer than ten. This CDR3 is CASSLGAGGGTDTQYF. DNA for the CDR3: TGTGCCAGCAGCTTAGGAGCGGGAGGTGGCACAGATACGCAGTATTTT. V and J are TRBV11-2 and TRBJ2-3, with 9 bases fitting TRBD2. The J segment lost 1 base and the V segment lost 1 base, leaving 3 bases of the junction unmatched. Germline CDR1 is SGHAT and CDR2 is FQNNGV. The CDR3 runs 16 residues.

This clone was found once. The rearrangement uses TRBV11-2 and TRBJ2-5, with D possibly called TRBD1 or TRBD2 (6 bases each). The ends were cut back, 1 base at V and 2 bases at J, with 14 bases in the middle. Per the germline V gene, CDR1 is SGHAT and CDR2 is FQNNGV. This CDR3 region has 16 residues. The CDR3 DNA is TGTGCCAGCAGCTTAGGTCGGGGGCCCCTTCAAGAGACCCAGTACTTC. Translating it yields CASSLGRGPLQETQYF.

The chain uses TRBV6-5 and TRBJ1-4; 11 nucleotides match TRBD1. Trimming cost V 6 bases and J 8 bases; bases outside gene matches: 5. The CDR3 covers 14 residues. The germline V gene has CDR1 MNHEY and CDR2 SVGAGI. The CDR3 protein is CASRRTGGGEKLFF. The DNA for the CDR3 is TGTGCCAGCAGAAGGACAGGGGGCGGCGAAAAACTGTTTTTT.